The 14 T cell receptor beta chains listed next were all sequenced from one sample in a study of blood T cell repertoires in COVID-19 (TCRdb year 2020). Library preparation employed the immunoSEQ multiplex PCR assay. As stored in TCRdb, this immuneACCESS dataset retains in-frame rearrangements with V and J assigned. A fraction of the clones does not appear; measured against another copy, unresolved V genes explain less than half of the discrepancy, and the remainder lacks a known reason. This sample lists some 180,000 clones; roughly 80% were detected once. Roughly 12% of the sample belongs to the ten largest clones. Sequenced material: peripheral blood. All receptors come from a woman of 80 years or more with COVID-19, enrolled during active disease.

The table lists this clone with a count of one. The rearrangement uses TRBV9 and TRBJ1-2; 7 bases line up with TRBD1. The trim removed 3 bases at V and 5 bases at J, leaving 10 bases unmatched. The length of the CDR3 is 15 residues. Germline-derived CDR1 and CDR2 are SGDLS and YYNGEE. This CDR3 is CASSARQGSGYGYTF. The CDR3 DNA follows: TGTGCCAGCAGCGCCCGACAGGGCTCAGGGTATGGCTACACCTTC. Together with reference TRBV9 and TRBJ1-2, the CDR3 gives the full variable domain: DSGVTQTPKHLITATGQRVTLRCSPRSGDLSVYWYQQSLDQGLQFLIQYYNGEERAKGNILERFSAQQFPDLHSELNLSSLELGDSALYFCASSARQGSGYGYTFGSGTRLTVV.

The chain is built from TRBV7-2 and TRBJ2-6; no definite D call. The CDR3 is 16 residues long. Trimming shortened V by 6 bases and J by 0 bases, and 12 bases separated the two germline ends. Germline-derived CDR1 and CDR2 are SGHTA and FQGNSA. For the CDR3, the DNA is TGTGCCAGCAGTCATCCAGAGCGCTCTGGGGCCAACGTCCTGACTTTC. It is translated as CASSHPERSGANVLTF.

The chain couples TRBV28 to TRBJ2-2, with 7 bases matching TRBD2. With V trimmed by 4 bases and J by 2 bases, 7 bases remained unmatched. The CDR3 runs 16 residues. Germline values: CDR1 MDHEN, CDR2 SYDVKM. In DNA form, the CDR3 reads TGTGCCAGCAGTTCGTCGACTAGCCTCAACACCGGGGAGCTGTTTTTT. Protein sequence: CASSSSTSLNTGELFF.

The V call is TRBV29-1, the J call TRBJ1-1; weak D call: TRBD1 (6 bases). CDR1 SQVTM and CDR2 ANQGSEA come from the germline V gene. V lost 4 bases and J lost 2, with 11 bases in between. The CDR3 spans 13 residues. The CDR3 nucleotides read TGCAGCGTTGCCGGGACACTAAACACTGAAGCTTTCTTT. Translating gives CSVAGTLNTEAFF.

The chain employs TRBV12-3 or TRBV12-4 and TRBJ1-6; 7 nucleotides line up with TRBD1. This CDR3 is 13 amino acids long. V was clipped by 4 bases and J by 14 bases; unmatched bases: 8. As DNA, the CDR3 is TGTGCCAGCAGTTACTCCGGGACAGACACCCTCCACTTT. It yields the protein CASSYSGTDTLHF.

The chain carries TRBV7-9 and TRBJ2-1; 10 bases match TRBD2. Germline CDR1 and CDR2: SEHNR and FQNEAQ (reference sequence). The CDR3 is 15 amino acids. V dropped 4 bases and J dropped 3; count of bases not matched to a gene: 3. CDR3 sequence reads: CASSWSGGGYNEQFF. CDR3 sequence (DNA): TGTGCCAGCAGCTGGAGCGGGGGGGGCTACAATGAGCAGTTCTTC.

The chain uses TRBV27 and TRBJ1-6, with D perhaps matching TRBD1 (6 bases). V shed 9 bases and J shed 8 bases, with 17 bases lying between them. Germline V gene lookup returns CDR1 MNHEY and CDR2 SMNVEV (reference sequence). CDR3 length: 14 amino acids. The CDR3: CARGLLRGHSPLHF. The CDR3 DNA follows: TGTGCCAGGGGGCTACTCAGGGGTCATTCACCCCTCCACTTT.

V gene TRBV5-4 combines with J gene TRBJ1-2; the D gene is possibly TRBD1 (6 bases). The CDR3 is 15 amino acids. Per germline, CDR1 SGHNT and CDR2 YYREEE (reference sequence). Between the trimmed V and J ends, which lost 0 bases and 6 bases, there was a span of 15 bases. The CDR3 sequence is CASSLGQGRGHGYTF. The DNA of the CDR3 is TGTGCCAGCAGCTTGGGGCAGGGGAGGGGACATGGCTACACCTTC.

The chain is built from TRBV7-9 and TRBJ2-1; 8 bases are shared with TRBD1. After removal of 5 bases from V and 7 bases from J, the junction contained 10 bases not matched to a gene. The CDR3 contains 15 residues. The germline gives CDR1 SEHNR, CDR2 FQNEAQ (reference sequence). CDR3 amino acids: CASSVWTGSRNEQFF. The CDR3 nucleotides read TGTGCCAGCAGCGTATGGACAGGGTCTCGGAATGAGCAGTTCTTC.

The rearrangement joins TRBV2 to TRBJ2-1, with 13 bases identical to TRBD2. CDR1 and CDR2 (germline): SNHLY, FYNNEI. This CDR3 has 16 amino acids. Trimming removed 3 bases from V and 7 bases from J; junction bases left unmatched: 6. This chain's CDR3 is CASSDPLAGGWNEQFF. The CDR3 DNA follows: TGTGCCAGCAGTGACCCACTAGCGGGAGGGTGGAATGAGCAGTTCTTC.

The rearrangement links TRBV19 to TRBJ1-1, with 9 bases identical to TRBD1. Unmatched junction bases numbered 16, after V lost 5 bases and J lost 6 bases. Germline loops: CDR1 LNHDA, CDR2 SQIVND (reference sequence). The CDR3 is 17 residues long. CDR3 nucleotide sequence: TGTGCCAGTAGTGCCCTCCGGGGACAGGGTTGGGACCCTGAAGCTTTCTTT. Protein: CASSALRGQGWDPEAFF.

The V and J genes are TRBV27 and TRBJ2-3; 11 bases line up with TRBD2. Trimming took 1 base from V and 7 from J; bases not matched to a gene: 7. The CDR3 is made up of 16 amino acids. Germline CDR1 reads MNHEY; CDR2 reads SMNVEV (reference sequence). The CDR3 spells CASSLWAGLAANTQYF. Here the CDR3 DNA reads TGTGCCAGCAGTTTATGGGCGGGACTAGCGGCAAATACGCAGTATTTT.

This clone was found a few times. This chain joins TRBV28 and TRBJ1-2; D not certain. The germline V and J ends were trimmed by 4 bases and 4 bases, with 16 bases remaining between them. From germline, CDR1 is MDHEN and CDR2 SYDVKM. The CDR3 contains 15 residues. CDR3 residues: CASSSMGERAYGYTF. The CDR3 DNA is TGTGCCAGCAGTTCTATGGGAGAGAGGGCCTATGGCTACACCTTC.

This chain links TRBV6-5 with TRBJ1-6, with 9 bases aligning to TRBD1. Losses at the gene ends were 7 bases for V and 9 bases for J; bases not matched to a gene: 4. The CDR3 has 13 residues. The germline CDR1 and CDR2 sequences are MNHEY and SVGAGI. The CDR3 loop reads CASNAGQGSPLHF. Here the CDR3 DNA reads TGTGCCAGCAATGCGGGACAGGGTTCACCCCTCCACTTT.